A selection of T cell receptor beta chains follows, all from one sample in a study of response to subunit inactivated influenza vaccine. TCRdb reanalysed the RT-PCR reads using MiXCR and keeps one entry per CDR3 protein. The data show about 540,000 distinct CDR3 sequences, approximately 22% seen once. These records were also assigned to another study, of T cells expressing NK-cell markers.

The material sequenced was CD4+ T cells sorted from PBMCs, taken roughly 13 days after vaccination. The source of these receptors is a man aged 50-59 years who received an inactivated influenza vaccine. Each CDR3 is given with its conserved first and last residue. A D gene is named only where the DNA matches it firmly. Only part of the rows carry a size: once, few, many, or a class if the clone is expanded.

j_call,v_call,clone_size,d_call,cdr3_nt,cdr3_aa
TRBJ2-3,TRBV6-1,few,TRBD2,TGTGCCAGCAAGGGAGGGGCTCTTACTAGCACAGATACGCAGTATTTT,CASKGGALTSTDTQYF
TRBJ2-7,TRBV23-1,NA,TRBD2,TGCGCCAGCAGTCAAGAACTAGCGGGAGACTACGAGCAGTACTTC,CASSQELAGDYEQYF
TRBJ1-1,TRBV12-3/TRBV12-4,NA,NA,TGTGCCAGCCGCTCTCCGGGGGCGCCGGTGAACACTGAAGCTTTCTTT,CASRSPGAPVNTEAFF
TRBJ2-1,TRBV27,NA,NA,TGTGCCAGCCTCGGGACTCCGAATGAGCAGTTCTTC,CASLGTPNEQFF
TRBJ2-3,TRBV7-6,many,NA,TGTGCCAGCAGCGGCGTAGGAGATACGCAGTATTTT,CASSGVGDTQYF
TRBJ2-7,TRBV20-1,NA,NA,TGCAGTGGATACAAGGGAGCCTACGAGCAGTACTTC,CSGYKGAYEQYF
TRBJ1-1,TRBV3-1,few,NA,TGTGCCAGCAGCCTCACTAGTCAGGCTGCTGAAGCTTTCTTT,CASSLTSQAAEAFF
TRBJ1-6,TRBV27,NA,NA,TGTGCCAGCAGCCTCGAAGGGGGGTCGAATTCACCCCTCCACTTT,CASSLEGGSNSPLHF
TRBJ2-1,TRBV5-1,few,TRBD1,TGCGCCAGCAGCTTGGGGACAGGCTACTACAATGAGCAGTTCTTC,CASSLGTGYYNEQFF
TRBJ2-7,TRBV4-3,few,TRBD1,TGCGCCAGCAGCCAAGAGTATTATGACAGGGAAAGATACGAGCAGTACTTC,CASSQEYYDRERYEQYF